The 17 T cell receptor beta chains in this list originate from one sample, sequenced in a study of cytotoxic CD8 clonotypes in ibrutinib-treated CLL. The data were produced by immunoSEQ multiplex PCR, yet TCRdb's version contains in-frame clones alone and is incomplete. The sample consists of more than 60,000 clones, less than 85% of them appearing once. Sequenced material: PBMCs, taken after 24 months of ibrutinib treatment. These receptor sequences come from a human donor with chronic lymphocytic leukemia.

This clone appeared a single time. This same CDR3 is encoded by further DNA sequences in the sample. The chain has TRBV9 and TRBJ2-1; the D gene could be TRBD1 or TRBD2 (6 bases each). V lost 4 bases to trimming and J lost 10 bases, with 15 bases between them. CDR3 length: 13 amino acids. CDR1 is SGDLS and CDR2 is YYNGEE in the germline V gene. The CDR3, as DNA: TGTGCCAGCAGCCCTGGAGGGGGGATAGAGCAGTTCTTC. As protein: CASSPGGGIEQFF.

This chain connects TRBV11-2 to TRBJ2-3; 10 positions agree with TRBD2. J lost 2 bases, V lost 5 bases, and 7 bases had no gene match. Germline V CDR1 and CDR2: SGHAT, FQNNGV. The CDR3 runs to 16 residues. The CDR3 reads CASSKLAGFNTDTQYF. DNA of the CDR3: TGTGCCAGCAGCAAACTAGCGGGATTCAACACAGATACGCAGTATTTT.

V gene TRBV6-5 combines with J gene TRBJ1-5; the D gene is possibly TRBD1 (5 bases). This CDR3 is built from 12 residues. Trimming left V 5 bases short and J 11 bases short, with 13 bases between. Germline V lookup: CDR1 MNHEY, CDR2 SVGAGI. The CDR3 coding sequence is TGTGCCAGCAGTCCCGGCTCGGGGGCCCAGCATTTT. Residues: CASSPGSGAQHF.

J is TRBJ2-5 and V is TRBV2; 8 bases are shared with TRBD1. CDR1 SNHLY and CDR2 FYNNEI come from the germline V gene. CDR3 length: 14 amino acids. With 3 bases clipped from V and 4 bases from J, the junction kept 4 bases outside the gene matches. CDR3 nucleotide sequence: TGTGCCAGCAGTGAGGGACAGGTGGGAGAGACCCAGTACTTC. Translating gives CASSEGQVGETQYF. Full variable domain (remainder filled in from reference TRBV2 and TRBJ2-5): EPEVTQTPSHQVTQMGQEVILRCVPISNHLYFYWYRQILGQKVEFLVSFYNNEISEKSEIFDDQFSVERPDGSNFTLKIRSTKLEDSAMYFCASSEGQVGETQYFGPGTRLLVL.

V and J are TRBV5-4 and TRBJ2-2; TRBD2 matches 11 bases. The CDR3 sequence is 18 residues long. Germline V CDR1 and CDR2: SGHNT, YYREEE (reference sequence). V lost 4 bases to trimming and J lost 7 bases; unmatched junction nucleotides: 15. CDR3: CASSSFGLAGGQNGELFF. CDR3 in DNA: TGTGCCAGCAGCAGTTTTGGCTTAGCGGGAGGGCAGAACGGGGAGCTGTTTTTT. Filled out from reference TRBV5-4 and TRBJ2-2, the complete variable domain reads ETGVTQSPTHLIKTRGQQVTLRCSSQSGHNTVSWYQQALGQGPQFIFQYYREEENGRGNFPPRFSGLQFPNYSSELNVNALELDDSALYLCASSSFGLAGGQNGELFFGEGSRLTVL.

V gene TRBV6-5 combines with J gene TRBJ2-7, with D perhaps matching TRBD1 (6 bases). The V and J ends lost 5 bases and 1 base respectively, with 15 bases between them. CDR1 and CDR2 from the germline V gene are MNHEY and SVGAGI. The length of the CDR3 is 15 residues. CDR3 DNA sequence: TGTGCCAGCAGTCCTCAGGGGTGGGGTTCCTACGAGCAGTACTTC. Protein: CASSPQGWGSYEQYF.

This clone has only one observation. The chain employs TRBV30 and TRBJ2-7, with 7 bases identical to TRBD2. Germline CDR1 and CDR2: GTSNPN and SVGIG (reference sequence). This CDR3 region has 11 residues. V was clipped by 6 bases and J by 6 bases; unmatched bases: 5. The CDR3 DNA follows: TGTGCCTGTAGCGGGTTCACCGAGCAGTACTTC. Protein product: CACSGFTEQYF.

The chain recombines TRBV10-3 with TRBJ2-1; no definite D call. Trimming cost V 0 bases and J 12 bases, with 9 bases left between them. The CDR3 loop spans 12 amino acids. The V gene's germline CDR1 is ENHRY and CDR2 SYGVKD. This CDR3 is CAISESALGQFF. CDR3 DNA sequence: TGTGCCATCAGTGAGTCGGCCCTAGGGCAGTTCTTC.

The chain carries TRBV25-1 and TRBJ2-3; 10 bases map to TRBD2. CDR3 size: 16 residues. In germline, CDR1 is MGHDK, CDR2 SYGVNS. Losses at the gene ends were 3 bases for V and 4 bases for J; bases not matched to a gene: 7. CDR3: CASSDIRTSGADTQYF. The CDR3 DNA sequence: TGTGCCAGCAGTGATATTCGGACTAGCGGTGCAGATACGCAGTATTTT.

This clone was seen a handful of times. V usage is TRBV10-1 and J usage is TRBJ2-2, with 14 bases identical to TRBD2. Germline V gene data show CDR1 as WNHNN and CDR2 as SYGVQD (reference sequence). The CDR3 contains 17 residues. V lost 5 bases, J lost 4 bases, and 6 bases stayed unmatched. The CDR3 is CASSPGGLAGVTGELFF. CDR3 in DNA: TGCGCCAGCAGTCCCGGGGGACTAGCGGGAGTCACCGGGGAGCTGTTTTTT.

The J gene is TRBJ2-3, the V gene TRBV2, with D perhaps given as TRBD1 or TRBD2 (6 bases each). The germline V gene has CDR1 SNHLY and CDR2 FYNNEI. V lost 6 bases to trimming and J lost 5 bases, with 12 bases between them. CDR3 length: 13 amino acids. The CDR3 sequence is CASRQGLIDTQYF. CDR3 nucleotides: TGTGCCAGCAGACAGGGACTTATAGATACGCAGTATTTT.

The chain has TRBV11-2 and TRBJ2-1, with D unclear. Germline V gene data show CDR1 as SGHAT and CDR2 as FQNNGV. The CDR3 length is 13 residues. The V end lost 0 bases, the J end lost 8 bases, and 8 bases lay between the germline ends. The CDR3 spells CASSLDLSHEQFF. The CDR3 nucleotides read TGTGCCAGCAGCTTAGATCTTAGTCATGAGCAGTTCTTC.

This clone was seen a few times. The chain employs TRBV28 and TRBJ2-7; TRBD1 or TRBD2 may be the D gene (5 bases each). CDR3 size: 12 residues. Trimming took 5 bases from V and 4 from J, leaving 9 bases between them. The germline V gene has CDR1 MDHEN and CDR2 SYDVKM. CDR3 in DNA: TGTGCCAGCAGTCAGGGACCTTACGAGCAGTACTTC. It translates to CASSQGPYEQYF.

This chain joins TRBV5-1 and TRBJ2-7; D not certain. CDR3 length: 17 residues. V dropped 2 bases and J dropped 3 bases, with 21 bases sitting between them. Germline loops: CDR1 SGHRS, CDR2 YFSETQ. In nucleotides, the CDR3 is TGCGCCAGCAGCTTAGGTCCGGTCGGACGGGCGAACTACGAGCAGTACTTC. Amino acids: CASSLGPVGRANYEQYF.

The gene calls are TRBV30 and TRBJ2-3; unclear D gene. The CDR3 length is 13 residues. The V gene's germline CDR1 is GTSNPN and CDR2 SVGIG (reference sequence). V lost 0 bases and J lost 4, with 8 bases in between. CDR3 DNA: TGTGCCTGGAGTGTACGCCGGGCAGATACGCAGTATTTT. It encodes CAWSVRRADTQYF.

The V and J genes are TRBV2 and TRBJ1-4, with TRBD1 as a possible D gene (6 bases). Trimming stripped 8 bases from V and 7 bases from J, with 20 bases between. CDR3 length: 15 amino acids. CDR1 is SNHLY, CDR2 FYNNEI, per germline. DNA for the CDR3: TGTGCCAGCGGGCGGGGTAACAGGGCTGGTGAAAAACTGTTTTTT. It codes for CASGRGNRAGEKLFF.

J is TRBJ2-7 and V is TRBV28; TRBD2 agrees at 8 bases. CDR1 and CDR2 from the germline V gene are MDHEN and SYDVKM. Trimming removed 5 bases from V and 2 bases from J; junction bases left unmatched: 2. There are 13 residues in the CDR3. The CDR3 nucleotides are TGTGCCAGCAGTGCCGGGGGGGCCTACGAGCAGTACTTC. Translation gives CASSAGGAYEQYF.